This TCR beta chain emerged from a study of cytomegalovirus exposure and HLA in healthy donors. General observations from the study: Subsequent analysis revealed that first-cohort TCR clusters tended to co-occur in the 120 or so validation repertoires. A few chains tied to CMV proved CMV antigen-specific in vitro. Overall, around 160 TCR beta chains were annotated as cytomegalovirus-associated.

It was the approximately 120-subject validation cohort, separate from the 666-subject first cohort, to which the donors belonged. About this clone: Its specificity is unknown.

Measured with immunoSEQ multiplex PCR; TCRdb has only the in-frame clones, and not every one. The sample comprises approximately 160,000 clones, around 81% of which are singletons, and about 2% rests with the top ten. Germline loops: CDR1 SGHTA, CDR2 FQGNSA. This CDR3 spans 17 amino acids. Trimming cost V 6 bases and J 1 base; bases outside gene matches: 9. Sequenced sample: PBMCs. The J gene is TRBJ2-2, the V gene TRBV7-2; 9 bases agree with TRBD1. The sequence came from a man aged 30 to 39 in good health and CMV-seropositive. The CDR3 protein is CASRRRGGQGNTGELFF. The DNA for the CDR3 is TGTGCCAGCAGACGCAGGGGGGGACAGGGGAACACCGGGGAGCTGTTTTTT.